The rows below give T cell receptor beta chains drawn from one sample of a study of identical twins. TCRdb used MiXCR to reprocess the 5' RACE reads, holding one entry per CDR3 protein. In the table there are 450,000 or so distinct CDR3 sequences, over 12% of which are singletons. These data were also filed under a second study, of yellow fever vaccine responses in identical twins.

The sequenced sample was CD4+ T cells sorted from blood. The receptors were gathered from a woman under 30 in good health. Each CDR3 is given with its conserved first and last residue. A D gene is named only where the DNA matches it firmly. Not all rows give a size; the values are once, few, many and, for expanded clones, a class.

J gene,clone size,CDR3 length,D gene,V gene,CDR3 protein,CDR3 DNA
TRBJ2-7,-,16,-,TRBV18,CASSPQPGQAHYEQYF,TGTGCCAGCTCACCCCAGCCGGGACAAGCGCACTACGAGCAGTACTTC
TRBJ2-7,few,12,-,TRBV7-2,CASSSIGVEQYF,TGTGCCAGCAGCTCGATAGGGGTGGAGCAGTACTTC
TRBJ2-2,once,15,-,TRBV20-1,CSAMAAFANTGELFF,TGCAGTGCCATGGCGGCGTTCGCGAACACCGGGGAGCTGTTTTTT
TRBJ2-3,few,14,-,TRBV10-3,CAISESDPPITQYF,TGTGCCATCAGTGAGTCCGATCCCCCTATTACGCAGTATTTT
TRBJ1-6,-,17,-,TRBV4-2,CASSQGQESSYNSPLHF,TGTGCCAGCAGCCAAGGGCAAGAGAGCTCCTATAATTCACCCCTCCACTTT
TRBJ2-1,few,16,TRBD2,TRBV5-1,CASSSQKTSGYNEQFF,TGCGCCAGCAGCTCCCAAAAGACTAGCGGTTACAATGAGCAGTTCTTC
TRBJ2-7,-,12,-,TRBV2,CAYRTSTYEQYF,TGTGCCTACCGGACATCCACCTACGAGCAGTACTTC
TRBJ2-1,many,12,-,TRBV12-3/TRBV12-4,CASSPDSLEQFF,TGTGCCAGCAGCCCGGACTCGTTAGAGCAGTTCTTC
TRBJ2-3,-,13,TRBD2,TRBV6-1,CAARRGAADTQYF,TGTGCCGCGCGGCGGGGGGCCGCAGATACGCAGTATTTT
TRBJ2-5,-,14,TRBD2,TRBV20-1,CSARVGGDQETQYF,TGCAGTGCTAGAGTCGGGGGGGATCAAGAGACCCAGTACTTC
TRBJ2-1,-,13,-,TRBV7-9,CASSSPQYNEQFF,TGTGCCAGCAGCTCCCCCCAGTACAATGAGCAGTTCTTC
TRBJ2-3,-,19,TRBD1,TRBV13,CASSLELETGVVSTDTQYF,TGTGCCAGCAGCTTAGAATTGGAGACAGGGGTAGTGAGCACAGATACGCAGTATTTT
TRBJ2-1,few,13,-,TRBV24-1,CATSDASYNEQFF,TGTGCCACCAGTGACGCCTCCTACAATGAGCAGTTCTTC
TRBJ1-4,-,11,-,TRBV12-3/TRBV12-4,CASSRMGKLFF,TGTGCCAGCAGTAGGATGGGAAAACTGTTTTTT
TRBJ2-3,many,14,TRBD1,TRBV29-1,CSAETGGPADTQYF,TGCAGCGCAGAGACAGGGGGTCCCGCAGATACGCAGTATTTT
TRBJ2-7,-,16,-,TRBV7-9,CASSLVSGTRSYEQYF,TGTGCCAGCAGCTTAGTCTCCGGGACACGCTCCTACGAGCAGTACTTC
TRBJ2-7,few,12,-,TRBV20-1,CSADRRVHEQYF,TGCAGTGCTGATCGCAGGGTACATGAGCAGTACTTC
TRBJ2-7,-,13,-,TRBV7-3,CASSLRDQSEQYF,TGTGCCAGCAGCCTACGGGACCAAAGCGAGCAGTACTTC
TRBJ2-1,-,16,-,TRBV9,CASSVGGSDVYNEQFF,TGTGCCAGCAGCGTAGGGGGGTCTGACGTCTATAATGAGCAGTTCTTC
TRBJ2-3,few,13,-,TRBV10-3,CAISGFGTDTQYF,TGTGCCATCAGTGGCTTCGGCACAGATACGCAGTATTTT
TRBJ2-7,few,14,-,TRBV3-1,CASSQGTNVYEQYF,TGTGCCAGCAGCCAAGGGACTAACGTCTACGAGCAGTACTTC
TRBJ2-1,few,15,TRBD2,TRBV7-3,CASSAASGSYNEQFF,TGTGCCAGCAGCGCAGCTAGCGGGAGCTACAATGAGCAGTTCTTC
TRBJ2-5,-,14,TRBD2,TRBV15,CATSRSGLGETQYF,TGTGCCACCAGCAGATCTGGACTAGGAGAGACCCAGTACTTC
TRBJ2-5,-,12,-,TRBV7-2,CASSATQETQYF,TGTGCCAGCAGCGCCACTCAAGAGACCCAGTACTTC
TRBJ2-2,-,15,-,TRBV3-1,CASSQTFAETGELFF,TGTGCCAGCAGCCAAACTTTTGCGGAAACCGGGGAGCTGTTTTTT
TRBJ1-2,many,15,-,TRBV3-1,CASSQDQLQSYGYTF,TGTGCCAGCAGCCAAGACCAGCTGCAATCCTATGGCTACACCTTC
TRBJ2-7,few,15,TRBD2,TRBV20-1,CSARRAGLRSGEQYF,TGCAGTGCTAGGCGAGCGGGACTTCGATCTGGCGAGCAGTACTTC
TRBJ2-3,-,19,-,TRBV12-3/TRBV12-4,CASSLNRKGILSSTDTQYF,TGTGCCAGCAGTTTAAATAGGAAAGGGATTCTATCCAGCACAGATACGCAGTATTTT
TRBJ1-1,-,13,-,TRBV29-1,CSVERVLDFEAFF,TGCAGCGTTGAAAGGGTTTTGGACTTTGAAGCTTTCTTT
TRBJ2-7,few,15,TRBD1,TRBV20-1,CSARDRGQGIYEQYF,TGCAGTGCTAGAGATAGAGGACAGGGGATCTACGAGCAGTACTTC
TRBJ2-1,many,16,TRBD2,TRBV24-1,CATSETGTSLNNEQFF,TGTGCCACCAGTGAGACCGGGACTAGCTTGAACAATGAGCAGTTCTTC
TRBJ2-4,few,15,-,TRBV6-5,CASSSPTIAKNIQYF,TGTGCCAGCAGTTCCCCGACCATAGCCAAAAACATTCAGTACTTC
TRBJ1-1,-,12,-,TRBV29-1,CSVHVKNTEAFF,TGCAGCGTTCACGTGAAGAACACTGAAGCTTTCTTT
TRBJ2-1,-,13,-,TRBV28,CAGKTGNYNEQFF,TGTGCCGGAAAAACAGGAAACTACAATGAGCAGTTCTTC
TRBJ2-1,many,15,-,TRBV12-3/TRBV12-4,CASTLGLEVSNEQFF,TGTGCCAGCACCTTAGGGCTAGAAGTAAGCAATGAGCAGTTCTTC
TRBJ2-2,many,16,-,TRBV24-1,CATSDLTGANTGELFF,TGTGCCACCAGTGATTTGACGGGAGCGAACACCGGGGAGCTGTTTTTT
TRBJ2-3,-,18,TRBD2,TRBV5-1,CASSPGLAGGHITDTQYF,TGCGCCAGCAGCCCCGGACTAGCGGGGGGTCATATCACAGATACGCAGTATTTT